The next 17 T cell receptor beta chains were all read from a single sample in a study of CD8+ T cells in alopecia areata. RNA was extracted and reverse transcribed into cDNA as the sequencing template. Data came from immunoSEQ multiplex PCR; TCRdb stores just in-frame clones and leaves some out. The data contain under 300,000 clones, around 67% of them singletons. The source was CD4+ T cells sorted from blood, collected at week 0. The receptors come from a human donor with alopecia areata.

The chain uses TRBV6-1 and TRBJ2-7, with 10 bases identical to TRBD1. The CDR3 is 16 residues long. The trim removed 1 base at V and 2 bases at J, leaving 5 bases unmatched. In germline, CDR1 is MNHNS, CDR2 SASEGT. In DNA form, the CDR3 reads TGTGCCAGCAGTGAAGGATGGACAGGGGGAACCTACGAGCAGTACTTC. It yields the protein CASSEGWTGGTYEQYF.

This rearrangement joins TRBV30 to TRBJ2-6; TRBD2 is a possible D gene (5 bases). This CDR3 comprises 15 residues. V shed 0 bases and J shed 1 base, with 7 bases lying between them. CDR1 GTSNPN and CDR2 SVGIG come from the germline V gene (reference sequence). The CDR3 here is CAWSVPGSGANVLTF. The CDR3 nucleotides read TGTGCCTGGAGTGTACCGGGGTCTGGGGCCAACGTCCTGACTTTC. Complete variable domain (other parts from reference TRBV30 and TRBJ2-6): SQTIHQWPATLVQPVGSPLSLECTVEGTSNPNLYWYRQAAGRGLQLLFYSVGIGQISSEVPQNLSASRPQDRQFILSSKKLLLSDSGFYLCAWSVPGSGANVLTFGAGSRLTVL.

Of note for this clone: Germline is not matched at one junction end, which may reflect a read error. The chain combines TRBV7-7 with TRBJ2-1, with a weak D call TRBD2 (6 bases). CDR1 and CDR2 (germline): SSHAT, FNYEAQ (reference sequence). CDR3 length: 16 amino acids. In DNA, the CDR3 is TGTGCTAGCAGCTTTGGCGCCGGGACTCCCATAGATGAGCAGTTCTTC. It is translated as CASSFGAGTPIDEQFF.

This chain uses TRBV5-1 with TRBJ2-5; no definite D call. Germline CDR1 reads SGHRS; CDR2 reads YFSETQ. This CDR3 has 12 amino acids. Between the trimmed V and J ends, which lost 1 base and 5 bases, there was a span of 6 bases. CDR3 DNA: TGCGCCAGCAGCTTGAGTGTGGAGACCCAGTACTTC. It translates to CASSLSVETQYF.

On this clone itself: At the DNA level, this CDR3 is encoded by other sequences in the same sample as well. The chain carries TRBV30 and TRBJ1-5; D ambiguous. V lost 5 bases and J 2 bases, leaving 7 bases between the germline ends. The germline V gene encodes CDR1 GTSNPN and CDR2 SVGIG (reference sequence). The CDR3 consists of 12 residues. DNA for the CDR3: TGTGCCTGGTCGGAAGGCAATCAGCCCCAGCATTTT. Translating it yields CAWSEGNQPQHF. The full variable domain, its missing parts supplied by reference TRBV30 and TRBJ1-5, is SQTIHQWPATLVQPVGSPLSLECTVEGTSNPNLYWYRQAAGRGLQLLFYSVGIGQISSEVPQNLSASRPQDRQFILSSKKLLLSDSGFYLCAWSEGNQPQHFGDGTRLSIL.

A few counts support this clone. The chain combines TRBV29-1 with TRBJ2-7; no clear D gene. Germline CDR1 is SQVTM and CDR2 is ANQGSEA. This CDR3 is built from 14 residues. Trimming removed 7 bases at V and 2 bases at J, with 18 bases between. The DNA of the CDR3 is TGCAGCGCCTTCGGGTTGGGCAACCCCTACGAGCAGTACTTC. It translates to CSAFGLGNPYEQYF.

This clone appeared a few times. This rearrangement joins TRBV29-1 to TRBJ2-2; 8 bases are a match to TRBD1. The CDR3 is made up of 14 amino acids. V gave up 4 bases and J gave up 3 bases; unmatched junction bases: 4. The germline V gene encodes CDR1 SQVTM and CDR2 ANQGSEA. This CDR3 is CSVAGGSDTGELFF. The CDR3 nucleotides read TGCAGCGTTGCAGGGGGCAGCGACACCGGGGAGCTGTTTTTT.

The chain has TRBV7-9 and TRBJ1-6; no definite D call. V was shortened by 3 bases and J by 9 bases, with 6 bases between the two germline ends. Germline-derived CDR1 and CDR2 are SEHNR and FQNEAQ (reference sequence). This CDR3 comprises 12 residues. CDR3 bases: TGTGCCAGCAGCTTCCGAGGTTCACCCCTCCACTTT. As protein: CASSFRGSPLHF. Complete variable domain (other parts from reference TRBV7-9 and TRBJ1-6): DTGVSQNPRHKITKRGQNVTFRCDPISEHNRLYWYRQTLGQGPEFLTYFQNEAQLEKSRLLSDRFSAERPKGSFSTLEIQRTEQGDSAMYLCASSFRGSPLHFGNGTRLTVT.

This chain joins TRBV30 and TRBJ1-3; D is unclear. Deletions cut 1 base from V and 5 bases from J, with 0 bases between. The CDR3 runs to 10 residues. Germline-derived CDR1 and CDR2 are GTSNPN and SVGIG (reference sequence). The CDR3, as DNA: TGTGCCTGGAGTGGAAACACCATATATTTT. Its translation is CAWSGNTIYF.

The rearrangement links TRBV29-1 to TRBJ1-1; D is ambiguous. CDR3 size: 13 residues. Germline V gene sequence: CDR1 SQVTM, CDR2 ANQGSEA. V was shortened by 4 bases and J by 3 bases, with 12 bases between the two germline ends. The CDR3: CSVAREGHTEAFF. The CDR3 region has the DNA TGCAGCGTTGCAAGGGAAGGACACACTGAAGCTTTCTTT.

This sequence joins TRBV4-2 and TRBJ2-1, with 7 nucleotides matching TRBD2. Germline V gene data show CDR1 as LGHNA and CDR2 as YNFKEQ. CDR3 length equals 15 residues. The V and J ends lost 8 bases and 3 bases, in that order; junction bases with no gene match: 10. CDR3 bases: TGTGCCAGCGGGCGTACGGGGGGAGACTACAATGAGCAGTTCTTC. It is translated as CASGRTGGDYNEQFF.

CDR3: CASSPGTVAALHF. DNA for the CDR3: TGTGCCAGCTCACCGGGTACAGTGGCGGCCCTCCACTTT. This chain uses TRBV18 with TRBJ1-6; unclear D gene. CDR1 is KGHSH, CDR2 LQKENI, per germline. The V end was cut by 3 bases, the J end by 14 bases, with 14 bases between. The CDR3 runs 13 residues.

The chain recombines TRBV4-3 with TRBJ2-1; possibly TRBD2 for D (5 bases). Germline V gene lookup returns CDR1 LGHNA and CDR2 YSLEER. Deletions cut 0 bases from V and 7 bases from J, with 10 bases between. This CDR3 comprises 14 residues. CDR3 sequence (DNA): TGCGCCAGCAGCCAAGATGAGCGGTTAAATGAGCAGTTCTTC. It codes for CASSQDERLNEQFF.

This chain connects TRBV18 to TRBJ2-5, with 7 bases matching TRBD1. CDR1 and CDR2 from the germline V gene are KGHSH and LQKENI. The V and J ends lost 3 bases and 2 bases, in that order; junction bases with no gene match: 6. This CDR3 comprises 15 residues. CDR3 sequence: CASSPIDREQETQYF. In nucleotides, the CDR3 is TGTGCCAGCTCACCGATTGACAGGGAACAAGAGACCCAGTACTTC.

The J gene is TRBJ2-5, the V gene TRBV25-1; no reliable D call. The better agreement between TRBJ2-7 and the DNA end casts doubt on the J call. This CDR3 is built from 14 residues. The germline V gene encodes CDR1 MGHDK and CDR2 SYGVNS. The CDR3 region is CASSDLALLGEQYF. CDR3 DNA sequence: TGTGCCAGCAGTGACCTTGCCCTCCTCGGCGAGCAGTACTTC.

CDR3 coding DNA: TGTGCCAGCTCCCGGGAGGAGCGGCAAGAGACCCAGTACTTC. Its translation: CASSREERQETQYF. V is TRBV18 and J is TRBJ2-5, with 7 bases matching TRBD2. CDR1 is KGHSH and CDR2 is LQKENI in the germline V gene. The length of the CDR3 is 14 residues. The V gene end was trimmed by 6 bases and the J gene end by 2 bases; junction bases not matched to a gene: 6.

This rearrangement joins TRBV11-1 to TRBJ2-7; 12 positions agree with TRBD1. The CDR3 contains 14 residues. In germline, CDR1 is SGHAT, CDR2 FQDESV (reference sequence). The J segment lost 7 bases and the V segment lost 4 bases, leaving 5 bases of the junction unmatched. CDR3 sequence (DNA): TGTGCCAGCAGCTCGGGACAGGGGGCAAGGGAGCAGTACTTC. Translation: CASSSGQGAREQYF.